This T cell receptor beta chain derives from a study of CD8 T cells in ankylosing spondylitis. Losses at the gene ends were 7 bases for V and 1 base for J; bases not matched to a gene: 12. CDR3 length: 16 residues. Germline CDR1 and CDR2: SQVTM and ANQGSEA. Findings and limits, study-wide: Disease-linked clones bore a CD8+ phenotype, appearing relatively rarely in peripheral blood. A motif in TCR beta, a set of roughly eight highly homologous variants, appeared characteristic of ankylosing spondylitis blood. Clones tied to disease were said to be significantly enriched in matched ankylosing spondylitis synovial fluid.

Using its own MiXCR run on the 5' RACE reads, TCRdb lists one record per CDR3 protein. This sample has around 540,000 distinct CDR3 sequences, with approximately 12% found just once. As regards this clonotype: What it recognizes is unknown.

The genes are TRBV29-1 and TRBJ2-7, with 11 nucleotides matching TRBD2. This clonotype was sampled from a male donor with ankylosing spondylitis. The specimen sequenced was blood, either unsorted or a sorted T cell fraction (not recorded which). The CDR3 bases are TGCAGCGCCACACCCGGACTAGCGGGTTCTTCCTACGAGCAGTACTTC. Amino acids: CSATPGLAGSSYEQYF.